One sample yielded the 31 T cell receptor beta chains listed below, sequenced in a study of cytomegalovirus exposure and HLA in healthy donors. PCR primers comprised 60 Vbeta and 13 Jbeta primers. Sequenced by immunoSEQ multiplex PCR; TCRdb stores in-frame clones only, minus some. The sample lists approximately 150,000 clones, over 70% occurring once. Sequencing was carried out using PBMCs. These receptors were obtained from a woman aged 40 to 50 in good health and CMV-seronegative.

The chain uses TRBV9 and TRBJ2-2, with 7 bases fitting TRBD1. V shed 4 bases and J 1 base; nucleotides not matched to a gene: 10. The germline V gene encodes CDR1 SGDLS and CDR2 YYNGEE. The CDR3 has 17 amino acids. The CDR3 region has the DNA TGTGCCAGCAGCCCAACATCAGGGGGTTGGAACACCGGGGAGCTGTTTTTT. Protein: CASSPTSGGWNTGELFF.

The sample holds one count of this clone. V usage is TRBV5-1 and J usage is TRBJ1-5, with D tentatively TRBD1 (5 bases). The CDR3 length is 14 residues. Trimming cost V 4 bases and J 5 bases, with 13 bases left between them. Germline lookup yields CDR1 SGHRS and CDR2 YFSETQ. CDR3 residues: CASSQGGDYQPQHF. CDR3 nucleotide sequence: TGCGCCAGCAGCCAGGGAGGGGATTATCAGCCCCAGCATTTT.

In this sample, this clone turned up once. V is TRBV21-1 and J is TRBJ2-7; TRBD1 is taken as the D call from the table, unchecked against the DNA. TRBV21-1 is assigned pseudogene status. The CDR3 spans 15 residues. The CDR3 region has the DNA TGTGCCAGCAGCATCGGACAGGGCCGTCCCTACGAGCAGTACTTC. Translating it yields CASSIGQGRPYEQYF.

The V and J genes are TRBV6-4 and TRBJ2-3; no clear D gene. The ends were cut back, 6 bases at V and 2 bases at J, with 12 bases in the middle. The CDR3 consists of 14 residues. Germline V gives CDR1 MRHNA, CDR2 SNTAGT. The CDR3 sequence is CASSPEAATDTQYF. The CDR3 DNA reads as TGTGCCAGCAGCCCCGAGGCAGCCACAGATACGCAGTATTTT.

In its sample, this clone was seen a few times. The CDR3 here is CASSYLTSGDTQYF. CDR3 in DNA: TGTGCCAGCAGCTACCTGACTTCGGGGGATACGCAGTATTTT. This rearrangement joins TRBV11-3 to TRBJ2-3, with a weak D call TRBD2 (5 bases). V was cut by 4 bases and J by 6 bases, with 14 bases left in between. The CDR3 runs 14 residues. Germline CDR1 SGHNT, CDR2 YENEEA.

V and J are TRBV19 and TRBJ2-2; 7 nucleotides match TRBD2. In germline, CDR1 is LNHDA, CDR2 SQIVND (reference sequence). This CDR3 has 14 amino acids. J was trimmed by 6 bases and V by 3 bases; bases with no gene match: 4. The CDR3 spells CASSIRTSPGELFF. CDR3 bases: TGTGCCAGTAGTATTAGGACTAGTCCCGGGGAGCTGTTTTTT.

The chain uses TRBV9 and TRBJ2-2; 9 bases are a match to TRBD2. This CDR3 spans 15 amino acids. Germline V gene data show CDR1 as SGDLS and CDR2 as YYNGEE. V was pared by 0 bases and J by 6 bases, with 3 bases of the junction left unmatched. CDR3 loop: CASSVVLAGPGELFF. The CDR3, as DNA: TGTGCCAGCAGCGTAGTCCTAGCGGGGCCCGGGGAGCTGTTTTTT.

Concerning this clone: Germline and junction disagree at one end, which may indicate a read error. The rearrangement links TRBV7-9 to TRBJ2-5; maybe TRBD1 (6 bases). CDR3 length: 16 amino acids. Germline loops: CDR1 SEHNR, CDR2 FQNEAQ (reference sequence). In DNA, the CDR3 is TGTTCCAGCAGCTTACTACAGGGTGCTAGCCGAGGAACCCAGTACTTC. This codes for CSSSLLQGASRGTQYF.

This clone was detected once. The junction does not match germline at one end; this may be a read error. The genes are TRBV7-3 and TRBJ2-4; tentatively, D is TRBD2 (6 bases). Germline values: CDR1 SGHTA, CDR2 FQGTGA. The CDR3 extends over 15 amino acids. The CDR3: CASSFSGSSKNSQYF. CDR3 in DNA: TGTGCCAGCAGCTTTTCCGGGAGTTCCAAAAACAGTCAGTACTTC.

CDR3: CASRPGHYSYEQYF. DNA for the CDR3: TGTGCCAGCAGGCCGGGACATTACTCCTACGAGCAGTACTTC. The rearrangement joins TRBV6-5 to TRBJ2-7; D might be TRBD1 (6 bases). The CDR3 runs 14 residues. Trimming removed 6 bases from V and 0 bases from J, with 12 bases in between. CDR1 is MNHEY, CDR2 SVGAGI, per germline.

Worth noting for this clone: One junction end does not reproduce the germline sequence, and a read error may be involved. The V and J genes are TRBV27 and TRBJ2-4; D possibly corresponds to TRBD2 (5 bases). This CDR3 comprises 19 residues. Germline loops: CDR1 MNHEY, CDR2 SMNVEV (reference sequence). CDR3 protein: CASSLTGWGVLREKNSQYF. In DNA, the CDR3 is TGTGCCAGCAGTTTAACTGGCTGGGGAGTCCTGAGGGAAAAAAACAGTCAGTACTTC.

The gene calls are TRBV27 and TRBJ1-2; 9 bases agree with TRBD1. Germline values: CDR1 MNHEY, CDR2 SMNVEV (reference sequence). This CDR3 has 15 amino acids. The V gene end was trimmed by 5 bases and the J gene end by 7 bases; junction bases not matched to a gene: 11. CDR3 coding DNA: TGTGCCAGCAGTCAAGCCCCGGACAGGGGCATTGGCTACACCTTC. Its translation is CASSQAPDRGIGYTF.

The V gene is TRBV7-3, the J gene TRBJ2-1; 8 positions match TRBD2. V was clipped by 4 bases and J by 8 bases; unmatched bases: 13. The CDR3 runs 16 residues. Germline lookup yields CDR1 SGHTA and CDR2 FQGTGA. The CDR3 DNA reads TGTGCCAGCAGCTCGGCCTTGCGGGGGGCCGGAGATGAGCAGTTCTTC. It specifies CASSSALRGAGDEQFF.

In its sample, this clone was seen once. V gene TRBV19 combines with J gene TRBJ1-1, with TRBD1 as a possible D gene (6 bases). Trimming took off 7 bases at V and 0 bases at J, with 15 bases between the two ends. CDR3 size: 15 residues. CDR1 is LNHDA, CDR2 SQIVND, per germline (reference sequence). CDR3 region: CASTPGGRMNTEAFF. In nucleotides, the CDR3 is TGTGCCAGTACCCCGGGGGGGCGGATGAACACTGAAGCTTTCTTT.

This clone was recorded only once. CDR3 sequence: CASSPRGGLTQETQYF. The CDR3 region has the DNA TGTGCCAGCAGCCCTAGAGGGGGACTAACCCAAGAGACCCAGTACTTC. The chain employs TRBV7-9 and TRBJ2-5, with D tentatively TRBD2 (7 bases). Germline V lookup: CDR1 SEHNR, CDR2 FQNEAQ (reference sequence). The CDR3 consists of 16 residues. V shed 5 bases and J shed 1 base, with 17 bases lying between them. The whole variable domain, remainder taken from reference TRBV7-9 and TRBJ2-5, is DTGVSQNPRHKITKRGQNVTFRCDPISEHNRLYWYRQTLGQGPEFLTYFQNEAQLEKSRLLSDRFSAERPKGSFSTLEIQRTEQGDSAMYLCASSPRGGLTQETQYFGPGTRLLVL.

V is TRBV5-1 and J is TRBJ2-5, with TRBD2 as a possible D gene (6 bases). From germline, CDR1 is SGHRS and CDR2 YFSETQ. Trimming removed 0 bases at V and 2 bases at J, with 14 bases between. The CDR3 spans 16 residues. CDR3 coding DNA: TGCGCCAGCAGCTTGGCCGGGCGGGGAAGTCAAGAGACCCAGTACTTC. Translating gives CASSLAGRGSQETQYF.

The chain couples TRBV5-1 to TRBJ2-1; 11 bases are a match to TRBD2. Germline V gene data show CDR1 as SGHRS and CDR2 as YFSETQ. The V and J ends lost 4 bases and 7 bases, in that order; junction bases with no gene match: 13. This CDR3 comprises 17 residues. The CDR3 DNA reads as TGCGCCAGCAGCCCAACCCCCGGACTAGCGGGTGAGAATGAGCAGTTCTTC. Its protein product is CASSPTPGLAGENEQFF. Full variable domain (rest looked up from reference TRBV5-1 and TRBJ2-1): KAGVTQTPRYLIKTRGQQVTLSCSPISGHRSVSWYQQTPGQGLQFLFEYFSETQRNKGNFPGRFSGRQFSNSRSEMNVSTLELGDSALYLCASSPTPGLAGENEQFFGPGTRLTVL.

Points on this clone: One junction end disagrees with the germline gene, perhaps due to a read error. V and J are TRBV5-4 and TRBJ2-3; 9 bases align to TRBD2. The germline CDR1 and CDR2 sequences are SGHNT and YYREEE (reference sequence). The CDR3 runs to 14 residues. DNA of the CDR3: TGTGCCAGCAGGAAAAGCGGGGGGACCTTCCGAGCTATTTTT. Its translation: CASRKSGGTFRAIF.

The J gene is TRBJ2-5, the V gene TRBV28, with 7 positions matching TRBD2. J was trimmed by 0 bases and V by 6 bases; bases with no gene match: 4. There are 14 residues in the CDR3. CDR1 MDHEN and CDR2 SYDVKM come from the germline V gene. DNA for the CDR3: TGTGCCAGCAGACTAACTAGCGACCAAGAGACCCAGTACTTC. Protein sequence: CASRLTSDQETQYF.

As to this clone: This sample includes further DNA sequences coding for the same CDR3. J is TRBJ2-1 and V is TRBV20-1, with a possible D match to TRBD1 (6 bases). The V end was cut by 3 bases, the J end by 7 bases, with 7 bases between. The length of the CDR3 is 11 residues. Germline-derived CDR1 and CDR2 are DFQATT and SNEGSKA (reference sequence). The CDR3 DNA follows: TGCAGTGCTAGGAGGGGGAATGAGCAGTTCTTC. Its protein is CSARRGNEQFF.

The rearrangement joins TRBV25-1 to TRBJ1-4; D remains unclear. Per germline, CDR1 MGHDK and CDR2 SYGVNS. V was cut by 3 bases and J by 4 bases, with 9 bases left in between. The CDR3 consists of 14 residues. The CDR3: CASSEGGLNEKLFF. CDR3 DNA sequence: TGTGCCAGCAGTGAGGGTGGGCTTAATGAAAAACTGTTTTTT.

The chain couples TRBV28 to TRBJ1-5; 9 nucleotides align to TRBD1. CDR3 length: 17 residues. Germline CDR1 is MDHEN and CDR2 is SYDVKM. V gave up 2 bases and J gave up 0 bases; unmatched junction bases: 5. The chain's CDR3 is CASSLGTGIYSNQPQHF. The CDR3 DNA follows: TGTGCCAGCAGTTTAGGGACAGGGATCTATAGCAATCAGCCCCAGCATTTT.

This CDR3 is CASSFRASGGADTQYF. The DNA of the CDR3 is TGTGCCAGCAGCTTCAGGGCTAGCGGGGGCGCAGATACGCAGTATTTT. V is TRBV7-3 and J is TRBJ2-3, with TRBD2 matching over 10 bases. After removal of 3 bases from V and 4 bases from J, the junction contained 7 bases not matched to a gene. The germline gives CDR1 SGHTA, CDR2 FQGTGA. The CDR3 runs to 16 residues. The variable domain in full, completed from reference TRBV7-3 and TRBJ2-3, reads GAGVSQTPSNKVTEKGKYVELRCDPISGHTALYWYRQSLGQGPEFLIYFQGTGAADDSGLPNDRFFAVRPEGSVSTLKIQRTERGDSAVYLCASSFRASGGADTQYFGPGTRLTVL.

The genes are TRBV19 and TRBJ2-1; 10 positions match TRBD2. The CDR3 has 15 residues. Germline CDR1 reads LNHDA; CDR2 reads SQIVND (reference sequence). V shed 5 bases and J 4 bases; nucleotides not matched to a gene: 5. CDR3 DNA: TGTGCCAGTAGTGTGCGGACTAGCGGTTACAATGAGCAGTTCTTC. It specifies CASSVRTSGYNEQFF.

The genes are TRBV6-5 and TRBJ2-2; tentative D call: TRBD1 (5 bases). V was trimmed by 2 bases and J by 5 bases, leaving 12 bases between them. The V gene's germline CDR1 is MNHEY and CDR2 SVGAGI. There are 15 residues in the CDR3. The CDR3 region is CASSYETVGTGELFF. The DNA of the CDR3 is TGTGCCAGCAGTTACGAGACAGTCGGGACCGGGGAGCTGTTTTTT.

This clone was recorded a few times. V is TRBV5-1 and J is TRBJ2-1; D remains unclear. Germline V gene lookup returns CDR1 SGHRS and CDR2 YFSETQ. The V end was cut by 0 bases, the J end by 7 bases, with 8 bases between. The CDR3 runs 13 residues. The CDR3 region has the DNA TGCGCCAGCAGCTTGGCGAACGGGAATGAGCAGTTCTTC. It yields the protein CASSLANGNEQFF.

This chain joins TRBV6-1 and TRBJ1-6, with 7 positions matching TRBD1. Trimming took 7 bases from V and 10 from J; bases not matched to a gene: 7. The CDR3 spans 13 residues. Germline V gene sequence: CDR1 MNHNS, CDR2 SASEGT. The CDR3 loop reads CASMRTGGSPLHF. CDR3 sequence (DNA): TGTGCCAGCATGAGGACAGGCGGGTCACCCCTCCACTTT.

The chain uses TRBV7-9 and TRBJ1-1; D is uncertain. This CDR3 has 13 amino acids. The germline V and J ends were trimmed by 5 bases and 4 bases, with 11 bases remaining between them. CDR1 and CDR2 from the germline V gene are SEHNR and FQNEAQ (reference sequence). This CDR3 is CASSKFSTTEAFF. The DNA of the CDR3 is TGTGCCAGCAGCAAGTTCAGTACCACTGAAGCTTTCTTT.

CDR3 region: CASSPQGLVQETQYF. The DNA for the CDR3 is TGTGCCAGCTCACCACAGGGACTAGTACAAGAGACCCAGTACTTC. The chain has TRBV18 and TRBJ2-5; TRBD2 agrees at 8 bases. The CDR3 is 15 residues long. The germline V gene encodes CDR1 KGHSH and CDR2 LQKENI. V gave up 1 base and J gave up 2 bases; unmatched junction bases: 3.

The CDR3 DNA reads as TGTGCCAGCAGTGAAGCGCTACTAGGGACAGATACGCAGTATTTT. Encoded protein: CASSEALLGTDTQYF. This chain uses TRBV2 with TRBJ2-3; D is possibly TRBD2 (5 bases). The CDR3 has 15 residues. Trimming took off 0 bases at V and 3 bases at J, with 10 bases between the two ends. CDR1 SNHLY and CDR2 FYNNEI come from the germline V gene.

This chain connects TRBV29-1 to TRBJ2-7; perhaps TRBD1 as D (6 bases). Germline CDR1 and CDR2: SQVTM and ANQGSEA. This CDR3 contains 15 residues. Trimming stripped 0 bases from V and 2 bases from J, with 14 bases between. The CDR3 is CSVEDSKGDPYEQYF. Here the CDR3 DNA reads TGCAGCGTTGAAGACAGTAAGGGGGACCCCTACGAGCAGTACTTC.